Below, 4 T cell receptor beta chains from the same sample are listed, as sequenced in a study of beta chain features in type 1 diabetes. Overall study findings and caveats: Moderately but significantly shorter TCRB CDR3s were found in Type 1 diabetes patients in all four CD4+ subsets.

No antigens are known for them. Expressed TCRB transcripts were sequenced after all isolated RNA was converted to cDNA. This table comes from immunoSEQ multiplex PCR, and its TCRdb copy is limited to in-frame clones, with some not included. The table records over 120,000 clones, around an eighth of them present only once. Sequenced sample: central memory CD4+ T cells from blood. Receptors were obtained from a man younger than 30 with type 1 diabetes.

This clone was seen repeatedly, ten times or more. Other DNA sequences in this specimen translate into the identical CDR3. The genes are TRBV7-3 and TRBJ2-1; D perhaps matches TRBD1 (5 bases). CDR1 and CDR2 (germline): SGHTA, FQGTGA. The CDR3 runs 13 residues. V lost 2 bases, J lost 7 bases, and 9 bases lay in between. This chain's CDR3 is CASSLGALNEQFF. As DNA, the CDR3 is TGTGCCAGCAGCTTAGGGGCTCTGAATGAGCAGTTCTTC.

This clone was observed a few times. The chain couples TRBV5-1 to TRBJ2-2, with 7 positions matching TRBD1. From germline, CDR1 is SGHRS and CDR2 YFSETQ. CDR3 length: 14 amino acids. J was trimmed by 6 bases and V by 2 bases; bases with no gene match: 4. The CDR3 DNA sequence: TGCGCCAGCAGCTTCGGACAGGCGGCCGGGGAGCTGTTTTTT. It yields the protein CASSFGQAAGELFF.

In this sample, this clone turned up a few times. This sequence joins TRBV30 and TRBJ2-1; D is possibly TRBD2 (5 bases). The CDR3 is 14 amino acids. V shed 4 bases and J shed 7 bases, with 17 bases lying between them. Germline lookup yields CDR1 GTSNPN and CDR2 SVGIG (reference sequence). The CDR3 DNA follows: TGTGCCTGGATTCCCGGGGATAGGAGTAATGAGCAGTTCTTC. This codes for CAWIPGDRSNEQFF.

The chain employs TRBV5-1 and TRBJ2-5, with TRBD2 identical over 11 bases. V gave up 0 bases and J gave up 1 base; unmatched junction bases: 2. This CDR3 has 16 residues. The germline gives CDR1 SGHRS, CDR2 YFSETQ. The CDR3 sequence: CASSLVLAGGQETQYF. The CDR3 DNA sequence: TGCGCCAGCAGCTTGGTGCTAGCGGGGGGCCAAGAGACCCAGTACTTC. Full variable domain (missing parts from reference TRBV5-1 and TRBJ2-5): KAGVTQTPRYLIKTRGQQVTLSCSPISGHRSVSWYQQTPGQGLQFLFEYFSETQRNKGNFPGRFSGRQFSNSRSEMNVSTLELGDSALYLCASSLVLAGGQETQYFGPGTRLLVL.